This entry lists 30 T cell receptor beta chains sequenced from one sample in a study of vaccination effects on CD4 cells after COVID-19. No antigen is known for these receptors. Antigen-specific CD4+ T cell clonotypes were called by their expansion after viral peptide-pool culture in ViraFEST. When nine to ten days of culture had elapsed, CD4+ T cells were isolated. Measured with immunoSEQ multiplex PCR; TCRdb has only the in-frame clones, and not every one. The sample has 55,000 to 65,000 clones; roughly four fifths are singletons. The sample was CD4+ T cells from PBMCs cultured with HCoV-229E spike peptides, taken before COVID-19 vaccination. These receptors were collected from a human donor who received a COVID-19 vaccine.

The chain is built from TRBV19 and TRBJ1-1; the D is unclear. The ends were cut back, 5 bases at V and 1 base at J, with 11 bases in the middle. The CDR3 runs to 14 residues. Germline V lookup: CDR1 LNHDA, CDR2 SQIVND (reference sequence). Here the CDR3 DNA reads TGTGCCAGTAGTTCCCCGATAAGGAACACTGAAGCTTTCTTT. Translated, it gives CASSSPIRNTEAFF.

The chain employs TRBV27 and TRBJ2-5; D is ambiguous. Germline CDR1 and CDR2: MNHEY and SMNVEV (reference sequence). V was shortened by 5 bases and J by 3 bases, with 13 bases between the two germline ends. The CDR3 has 14 amino acids. The CDR3 DNA sequence: TGTGCCAGCAGTGCCTACCTACCCGAAGAGACCCAGTACTTC. Its protein product is CASSAYLPEETQYF.

This clone showed up just once. This rearrangement joins TRBV2 to TRBJ2-1, with unresolved D. The germline gives CDR1 SNHLY, CDR2 FYNNEI. V was pared by 2 bases and J by 6 bases, with 11 bases between. This CDR3 region has 14 residues. The CDR3 region is CASSERVASNEQFF. As DNA, the CDR3 is TGTGCCAGCAGTGAAAGAGTAGCATCCAATGAGCAGTTCTTC.

The gene calls are TRBV6-5 and TRBJ1-1; TRBD1 agrees at 7 bases. V gave up 6 bases and J gave up 9 bases; unmatched junction bases: 10. The CDR3 runs to 13 residues. Germline loops: CDR1 MNHEY, CDR2 SVGAGI. CDR3: CASSSSEGAKAFF. CDR3 sequence (DNA): TGTGCCAGCAGCTCCAGTGAGGGGGCTAAAGCTTTCTTT.

This chain uses TRBV6-5 with TRBJ2-1, with D perhaps TRBD1 (6 bases). V was shortened by 5 bases and J by 7 bases, with 12 bases between the two germline ends. The germline CDR1 and CDR2 sequences are MNHEY and SVGAGI. The CDR3 contains 13 residues. The CDR3 DNA reads as TGTGCCAGCAGTCAGGACAGAGGGAATGAGCAGTTCTTC. It encodes CASSQDRGNEQFF.

This clone was counted once. The genes are TRBV6-5 and TRBJ2-3; TRBD2 agrees at 13 bases. The length of the CDR3 is 14 residues. V lost 10 bases to trimming and J lost 4 bases; unmatched junction nucleotides: 5. The germline V gene encodes CDR1 MNHEY and CDR2 SVGAGI. This CDR3 reads CATLLAGGADTQYF. The CDR3 nucleotides read TGTGCCACCCTACTAGCGGGGGGGGCAGATACGCAGTATTTT.

The gene calls are TRBV3-1 (or the pseudogene TRBV3-2) and TRBJ1-6, with 8 bases lining up with TRBD1. The trim removed 3 bases at V and 6 bases at J, leaving 10 bases unmatched. The germline CDR1 and CDR2 sequences are LGHDT and YNNKEL (reference sequence). The CDR3 has 17 amino acids. CDR3 coding DNA: TGTGCCAGCAGCCAGACCGGACAGGGATCTTTTAATTCACCCCTCCACTTT. Translation: CASSQTGQGSFNSPLHF.

The V call is TRBV6-5, the J call TRBJ1-2, with TRBD1 matching over 7 bases. This CDR3 is built from 12 residues. V gave up 11 bases and J gave up 4 bases; unmatched junction bases: 7. Germline CDR1 reads MNHEY; CDR2 reads SVGAGI. The CDR3 coding sequence is TGTGCCGGGACCGGGACAGCCTATGGCTACACCTTC. This codes for CAGTGTAYGYTF.

The chain links TRBV6-5 to TRBJ2-7; 9 bases fit TRBD2. Germline-derived CDR1 and CDR2 are MNHEY and SVGAGI. The CDR3 has 13 residues. The CDR3 sequence: CASREASGGSWDV. The CDR3 nucleotides read TGTGCCAGCAGAGAGGCGAGCGGGGGGAGCTGGGACGTC.

The genes are TRBV6-2 or TRBV6-3 and TRBJ2-3; no reliable D call. Germline V gene data show CDR1 as MNHEY and CDR2 as SVGEGT. V was pared by 2 bases and J by 2 bases, with 14 bases between. The CDR3 extends over 16 amino acids. The CDR3 loop reads CASSYTKGDFTDTQYF. In DNA, the CDR3 is TGTGCCAGCAGTTACACAAAGGGTGACTTCACAGATACGCAGTATTTT.

The gene calls are TRBV11-2 and TRBJ2-5; TRBD2 matches 12 bases. There are 14 residues in the CDR3. The V gene end was trimmed by 5 bases and the J gene end by 5 bases; junction bases not matched to a gene: 3. Germline lookup yields CDR1 SGHAT and CDR2 FQNNGV. The CDR3 DNA reads TGTGCCAGCAGCCTAGCGGGGGGGCGGGAGACCCAGTACTTC. Its protein product is CASSLAGGRETQYF.

The chain combines TRBV18 with TRBJ1-2; possible D gene TRBD1, 6 bases. The CDR3 totals 16 residues. Trimming left V 1 base short and J 0 bases short, with 12 bases between. Looked up from germline, CDR1 is KGHSH and CDR2 is LQKENI. The CDR3 DNA reads as TGTGCCAGCTCACCACGGTCGGACAGAACTAACTATGGCTACACCTTC. This codes for CASSPRSDRTNYGYTF.

This clone was detected a few times. This chain connects TRBV29-1 to TRBJ1-2; D unresolved. Germline lookup yields CDR1 SQVTM and CDR2 ANQGSEA. This CDR3 is 11 amino acids long. V was cut by 4 bases and J by 2 bases, with 5 bases left in between. This CDR3 reads CSVAGNYGYTF. The DNA for the CDR3 is TGCAGCGTTGCGGGGAACTATGGCTACACCTTC.

This chain connects TRBV12-5 to TRBJ1-5, with no clear D. Germline lookup yields CDR1 LGHNT and CDR2 FRNRAP. There are 15 residues in the CDR3. Trimming shortened V by 1 base and J by 3 bases, and 10 bases separated the two germline ends. CDR3 sequence: CASGLGGSHNQPQHF. The DNA for the CDR3 is TGTGCTAGTGGTTTGGGGGGTTCTCACAATCAGCCCCAGCATTTT.

The chain is built from TRBV29-1 and TRBJ2-3, with a weak D call TRBD1 (5 bases). This CDR3 contains 14 residues. V was shortened by 5 bases and J by 0 bases, with 12 bases between the two germline ends. CDR1 and CDR2 from the germline V gene are SQVTM and ANQGSEA. The CDR3 reads CSVSGHTSTDTQYF. The CDR3 nucleotides are TGCAGCGTTTCTGGACATACTAGCACAGATACGCAGTATTTT.

The chain joins TRBV19 to TRBJ2-2, with 8 bases fitting TRBD2. Germline lookup yields CDR1 LNHDA and CDR2 SQIVND (reference sequence). CDR3 length: 14 residues. V was clipped by 5 bases and J by 4 bases; unmatched bases: 3. CDR3 DNA: TGTGCCAGTAGTCCGGGGGGGTTCACCGGGGAGCTGTTTTTT. This sequence encodes CASSPGGFTGELFF.

V gene TRBV27 combines with J gene TRBJ1-5; TRBD1 matches 7 bases. CDR1 MNHEY and CDR2 SMNVEV come from the germline V gene (reference sequence). Trimming removed 4 bases from V and 0 bases from J; junction bases left unmatched: 9. This CDR3 has 17 amino acids. The CDR3 region is CASSSTGRVYSNQPQHF. The CDR3 nucleotides read TGTGCCAGCAGTTCGACAGGGAGAGTATATAGCAATCAGCCCCAGCATTTT.

This chain connects TRBV7-8 to TRBJ1-2, with D possibly being TRBD1 (6 bases). CDR3 length: 16 residues. The V gene's germline CDR1 is SGHVS and CDR2 FQNEAQ. V gave up 5 bases and J gave up 8 bases, with 24 bases separating them. Here the CDR3 DNA reads TGTGCCAGCAGCCTTTTAACCGGGGGCCGAGCCCACGGCTACACCTTC. Translated, it gives CASSLLTGGRAHGYTF.

The chain couples TRBV4-1 to TRBJ2-2; no definite D call. V was clipped by 1 base and J by 1 base, with 7 bases between them. This CDR3 region has 15 residues. CDR1 is MGHRA and CDR2 is YSYEKL in the germline V gene. CDR3 sequence (DNA): TGCGCCAGCAGCCAAGTTTTCAGGAACACCGGGGAGCTGTTTTTT. The encoded protein is CASSQVFRNTGELFF.

In this sample, this clone turned up a few times. The V call is TRBV7-2, the J call TRBJ1-6; 7 bases map to TRBD1. CDR1 SGHTA and CDR2 FQGNSA come from the germline V gene. The CDR3 has 16 residues. V shed 6 bases, J shed 7 bases, and the junction held 12 bases outside the gene matches. CDR3 protein: CASSFSSGTANSPLHF. DNA of the CDR3: TGTGCCAGCAGTTTTTCCTCCGGGACAGCCAATTCACCCCTCCACTTT.

The chain couples TRBV2 to TRBJ2-1; either TRBD1 or TRBD2 may supply D (7 bases each). The length of the CDR3 is 15 residues. The V gene's germline CDR1 is SNHLY and CDR2 FYNNEI. The V end was cut by 9 bases, the J end by 2 bases, with 17 bases between. DNA of the CDR3: TGTGCCAGGGCCCAGCCAGGGGGGGCCTACAATGAGCAGTTCTTC. This codes for CARAQPGGAYNEQFF.

This clone came up once. The chain couples TRBV10-3 to TRBJ2-4; D gene uncertain. Germline V gene lookup returns CDR1 ENHRY and CDR2 SYGVKD. There are 15 residues in the CDR3. Deletions cut 3 bases from V and 6 bases from J, with 15 bases between. The CDR3 sequence is CAISDSRVPRNIQYF. The DNA for the CDR3 is TGTGCCATCAGTGACTCTCGGGTGCCACGAAACATTCAGTACTTC.

This sequence joins TRBV18 and TRBJ2-1; TRBD1 matches 12 bases. The junction had 5 bases not matched to a gene; V was cut back by 3 bases and J by 8 bases. CDR3 length equals 15 residues. Germline CDR1 and CDR2: KGHSH and LQKENI. The CDR3 DNA follows: TGTGCCAGCTCACCCGGGACAGGGGGCTTGGATGAGCAGTTCTTC. Translated, it gives CASSPGTGGLDEQFF.

There are a few counts of this clone. The chain uses TRBV7-9 and TRBJ2-7; 7 bases fit TRBD1. Germline V gene data show CDR1 as SEHNR and CDR2 as FQNEAQ (reference sequence). J was trimmed by 2 bases and V by 2 bases; bases with no gene match: 6. There are 15 residues in the CDR3. CDR3 in DNA: TGTGCCAGCAGCTTATCACAGGGGTTTACCTACGAGCAGTACGTC. Protein sequence: CASSLSQGFTYEQYV.

This sequence joins TRBV5-6 and TRBJ1-1; D call uncertain. This CDR3 is built from 14 residues. Germline CDR1 and CDR2: SGHDT and YYEEEE. The germline V and J ends were trimmed by 1 base and 0 bases, with 7 bases remaining between them. CDR3 residues: CASSLFGMNTEAFF. CDR3 DNA: TGTGCCAGCAGCTTGTTTGGAATGAACACTGAAGCTTTCTTT.

The V gene is TRBV24-1, the J gene TRBJ2-2; D is uncertain. Germline V gene data show CDR1 as KGHDR and CDR2 as SFDVKD. V lost 3 bases, J lost 0 bases, and 10 bases lay in between. The length of the CDR3 is 16 residues. The CDR3 DNA is TGTGCCACCAGTGATGCGGCTAGAGCGAACACCGGGGAGCTGTTTTTT. It yields the protein CATSDAARANTGELFF.

V and J are TRBV10-2 and TRBJ1-1; 10 nucleotides match TRBD1. CDR1 WSHSY and CDR2 SAAADI come from the germline V gene. V shed 8 bases and J 10 bases; nucleotides not matched to a gene: 13. The CDR3 has 14 residues. The DNA for the CDR3 is TGCGCCAGCGAGAAATCGCCGGGACAGGGGACAGCTTTCTTT. It encodes CASEKSPGQGTAFF.

This chain connects TRBV7-9 to TRBJ2-1; D uncertain. Germline V gene sequence: CDR1 SEHNR, CDR2 FQNEAQ (reference sequence). Trimming removed 5 bases from V and 3 bases from J, with 5 bases in between. CDR3 length equals 12 residues. CDR3 loop: CASSLLYNEQFF. The CDR3 coding sequence is TGTGCCAGCAGCCTTCTCTACAATGAGCAGTTCTTC.

The chain couples TRBV27 to TRBJ2-5; D is unresolved. CDR1 is MNHEY, CDR2 SMNVEV, per germline (reference sequence). V dropped 4 bases and J dropped 5 bases, with 8 bases sitting between them. The CDR3 sequence is 12 residues long. The CDR3 DNA is TGTGCCAGCAGTTATCTGGGGGAGACCCAGTACTTC. It codes for CASSYLGETQYF.

The V and J genes are TRBV18 and TRBJ2-5; D call uncertain. Germline assignment: CDR1 KGHSH and CDR2 LQKENI. The CDR3 covers 12 residues. The V and J ends lost 1 base and 5 bases respectively, with 5 bases between them. The CDR3 is CASSPQTETQYF. CDR3 bases: TGTGCCAGCTCACCACAAACGGAGACCCAGTACTTC.